These T cell receptor beta chains were read from a single sample in a study of PD-L1 blockade in urothelial cancer. This table comes from immunoSEQ multiplex PCR, and its TCRdb copy is limited to in-frame clones, with some not included. In the table there are about 86,000 clones, more than 70% of which are singletons. The material sequenced was PBMCs, taken around atezolizumab (anti-PD-L1) treatment. The receptor source for this set is a man aged 60-69 years with urothelial cancer. Each CDR3 is given without its conserved first and last residue. Fields, in order: clone size, J gene, V gene, CDR3 protein. Some rows have no size entry. The others give once, few or many, or a class for an expanded clone.

>-|TRBJ2-5|TRBV2
ASSDGTLGTQY
>-|TRBJ1-5|TRBV19
ASSGTGGNQPQH
>-|TRBJ2-2|TRBV10-3
AISESRGTDTGELF
>-|TRBJ2-3|TRBV29-1
SVRGGGTTQY
>-|TRBJ2-7|TRBV7-3
ASSSEGTSGVYEQY
>-|TRBJ2-3|TRBV6-5
ASSYSGQGNTDTQY
>-|TRBJ1-2|TRBV9
ASSPSPDSYGYT
>once|TRBJ2-7|TRBV30
AWSQDMTYEQY
>-|TRBJ2-3|TRBV28
ASQNLLYLAGTTDTQY
>once|TRBJ1-5|TRBV15
ATSRDQTGNQPQH
>-|TRBJ2-1|TRBV7-6
ASRDGTGGYNEQF
>-|TRBJ2-6|TRBV29-1
STTGGAGANVLT
>once|TRBJ2-5|TRBV5-1
ASSLTPEETQY
>-|TRBJ2-7|TRBV2
ASSEGTTRREQY
>-|TRBJ2-7|TRBV25-1
ASSDGRELHEQY
>-|TRBJ1-1|TRBV11-1
ASRTFRGNTEAF
>-|TRBJ1-4|TRBV9
ASSAGQLNEKLF
>-|TRBJ2-2|TRBV28
ASSLFGRGYTGELF
>few|TRBJ1-1|TRBV4-1
ARAQGARDTEAF
>-|TRBJ2-3|TRBV2
ASSESGVGDTQY
>-|TRBJ1-3|TRBV19
ASNYNSGNTIY
>-|TRBJ1-1|TRBV28
ASSLTGIVDTEAF
>-|TRBJ2-6|TRBV19
ASSQTGANVLT
>few|TRBJ1-2|TRBV6-6
ASTRNYGYT
>-|TRBJ1-4|TRBV5-1
ASSEDNVIEKLF
>-|TRBJ2-3|TRBV10-3
AISETSGGRTDTQY
>-|TRBJ2-3|TRBV28
ASTVTSGRAQDTQY
>-|TRBJ1-4|TRBV9
ASSPQGVRNEKLF
>-|TRBJ2-5|TRBV19
ASSMSGGLQETQY
>-|TRBJ2-7|TRBV18
ASSATPGTGGLYGYEQY
>-|TRBJ1-2|TRBV29-1
SVGPGTGNPNYGYT
>few|TRBJ2-1|TRBV7-3
ASSLEAGGPNEQF
>-|TRBJ2-3|TRBV9
ASSTRLGESTDTQY
>-|TRBJ2-1|TRBV9
ASSASGTSYNEQF
>-|TRBJ2-1|TRBV15
ATRPSLGYNEQF
>-|TRBJ2-3|TRBV29-1
SVESRRDTQY
>-|TRBJ1-4|TRBV5-4
ASSNASVLAVGKLF
>-|TRBJ1-2|TRBV6-1
ASSEMTGSGYGYT
>-|TRBJ2-2|TRBV30
LSGLTGELF
>-|TRBJ2-7|TRBV12-1
ASSFEVTRYEQY
>few|TRBJ1-1|TRBV29-1
SVEDPFTEAF
>-|TRBJ2-7|TRBV5-1
ASNRGTGEVYEQY
>-|TRBJ2-4|TRBV5-4
ASSLTSGGSGKNIQY
>-|TRBJ1-2|TRBV10-3
AISDGSSGYT
>-|TRBJ1-5|TRBV19
ASRGQGMAQPQH
>-|TRBJ2-7|TRBV10-3
AIRATRDRGHGEQY
>-|TRBJ2-1|TRBV28
ASSWPGLAGGSSYNEQF
>-|TRBJ1-1|TRBV19
ASSLRGIENTEAF
>once|TRBJ2-3|TRBV4-1
ASSQAPIGDTQY
>-|TRBJ1-1|TRBV19
ASSPSGGQPKEAF
>-|TRBJ2-2|TRBV7-3
ASSLSGANTGELF
>once|TRBJ2-7|TRBV14
ASSPERGIGEQY
>-|TRBJ1-5|TRBV18
ASSFTGFNQPQH
>-|TRBJ2-2|TRBV7-3
ASSLLGQGSTGELF
>-|TRBJ2-5|TRBV5-4
ASSLATWTGQETQY
>-|TRBJ2-1|TRBV7-8
ASSPRSNEQF
>-|TRBJ2-1|TRBV2
ASSVLGGNEQF
>-|TRBJ1-5|TRBV10-3
AISEISGGPNQPQH
>hyperexpanded|TRBJ1-2|TRBV7-3
ASSLSLRGANYGYT